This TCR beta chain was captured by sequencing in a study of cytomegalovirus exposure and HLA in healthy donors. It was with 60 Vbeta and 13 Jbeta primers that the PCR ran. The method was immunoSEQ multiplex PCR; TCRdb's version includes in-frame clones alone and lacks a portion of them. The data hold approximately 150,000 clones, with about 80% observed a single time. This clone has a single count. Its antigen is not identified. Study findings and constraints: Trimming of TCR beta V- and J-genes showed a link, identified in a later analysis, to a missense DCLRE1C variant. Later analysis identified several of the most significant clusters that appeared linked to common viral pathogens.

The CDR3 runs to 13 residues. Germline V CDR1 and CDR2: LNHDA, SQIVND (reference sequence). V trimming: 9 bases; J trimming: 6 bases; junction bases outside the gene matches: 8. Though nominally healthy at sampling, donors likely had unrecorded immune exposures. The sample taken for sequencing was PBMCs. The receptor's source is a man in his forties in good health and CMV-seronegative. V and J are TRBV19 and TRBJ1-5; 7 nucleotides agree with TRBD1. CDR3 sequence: CASRVDRAQPQHF. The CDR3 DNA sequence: TGTGCCAGCAGGGTTGACAGGGCTCAGCCCCAGCATTTT.